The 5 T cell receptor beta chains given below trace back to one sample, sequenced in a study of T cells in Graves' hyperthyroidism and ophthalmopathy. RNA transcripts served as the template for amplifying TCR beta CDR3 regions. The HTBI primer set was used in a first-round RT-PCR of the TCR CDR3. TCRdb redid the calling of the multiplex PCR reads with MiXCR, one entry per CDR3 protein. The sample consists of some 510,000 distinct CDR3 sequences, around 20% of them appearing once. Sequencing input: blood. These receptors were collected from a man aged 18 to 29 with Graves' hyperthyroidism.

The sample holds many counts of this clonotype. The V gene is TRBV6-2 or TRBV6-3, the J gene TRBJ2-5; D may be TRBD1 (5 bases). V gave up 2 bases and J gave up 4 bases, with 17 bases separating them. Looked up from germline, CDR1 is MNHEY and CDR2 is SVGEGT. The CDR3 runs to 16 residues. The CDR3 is CASSYDSGSLRETQYF. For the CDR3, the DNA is TGTGCCAGCAGTTACGATTCAGGGTCTTTACGAGAGACCCAGTACTTC.

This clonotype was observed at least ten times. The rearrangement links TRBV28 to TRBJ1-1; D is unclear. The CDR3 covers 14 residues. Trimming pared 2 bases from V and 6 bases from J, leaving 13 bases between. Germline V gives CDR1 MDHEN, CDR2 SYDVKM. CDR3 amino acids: CASSLIGSRAEAFF. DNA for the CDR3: TGTGCCAGCAGTTTAATAGGCAGTCGGGCTGAAGCTTTCTTT. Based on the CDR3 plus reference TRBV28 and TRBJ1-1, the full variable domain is DVKVTQSSRYLVKRTGEKVFLECVQDMDHENMFWYRQDPGLGLRLIYFSYDVKMKEKGDIPEGYSVSREKKERFSLILESASTNQTSMYLCASSLIGSRAEAFFGQGTRLTVV.

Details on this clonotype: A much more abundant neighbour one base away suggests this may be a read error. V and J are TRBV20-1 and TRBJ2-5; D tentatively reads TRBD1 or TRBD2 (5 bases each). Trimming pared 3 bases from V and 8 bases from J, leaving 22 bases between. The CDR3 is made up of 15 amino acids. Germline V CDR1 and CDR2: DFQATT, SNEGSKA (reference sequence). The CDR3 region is CSASGARTRRDTQYF. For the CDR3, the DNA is TGCAGTGCTAGTGGGGCCCGAACTAGACGCGATACCCAGTACTTC.

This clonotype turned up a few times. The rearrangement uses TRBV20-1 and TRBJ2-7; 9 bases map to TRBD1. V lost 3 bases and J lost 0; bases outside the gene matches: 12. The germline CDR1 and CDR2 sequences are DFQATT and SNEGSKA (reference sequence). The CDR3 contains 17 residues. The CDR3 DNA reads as TGCAGTGCTAGGTTCCCCACCGGGACAGGGACCTCCTACGAGCAGTACTTC. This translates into CSARFPTGTGTSYEQYF.

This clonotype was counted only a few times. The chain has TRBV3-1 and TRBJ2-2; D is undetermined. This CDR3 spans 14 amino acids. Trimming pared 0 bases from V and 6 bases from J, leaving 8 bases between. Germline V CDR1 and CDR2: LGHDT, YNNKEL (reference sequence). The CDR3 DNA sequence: TGTGCCAGCAGCCAAGACGAGGCGGCCGGGGAGCTGTTTTTT. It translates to CASSQDEAAGELFF.